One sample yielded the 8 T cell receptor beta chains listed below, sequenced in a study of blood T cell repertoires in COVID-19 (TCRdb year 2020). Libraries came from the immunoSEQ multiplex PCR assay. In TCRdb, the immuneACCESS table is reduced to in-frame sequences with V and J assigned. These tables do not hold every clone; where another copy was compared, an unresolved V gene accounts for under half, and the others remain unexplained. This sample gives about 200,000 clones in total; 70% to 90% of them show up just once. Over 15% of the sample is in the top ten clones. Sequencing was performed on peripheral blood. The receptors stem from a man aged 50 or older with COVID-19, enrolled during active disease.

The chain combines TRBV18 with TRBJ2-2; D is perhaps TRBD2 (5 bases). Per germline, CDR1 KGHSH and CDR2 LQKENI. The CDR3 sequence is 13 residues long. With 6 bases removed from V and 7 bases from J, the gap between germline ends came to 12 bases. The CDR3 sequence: CASSRPSIGELFF. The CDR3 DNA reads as TGTGCCAGCTCCCGGCCTAGCATCGGGGAGCTGTTTTTT. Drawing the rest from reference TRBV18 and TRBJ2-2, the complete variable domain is NAGVMQNPRHLVRRRGQEARLRCSPMKGHSHVYWYRQLPEEGLKFMVYLQKENIIDESGMPKERFSAEFPKEGPSILRIQQVVRGDSAAYFCASSRPSIGELFFGEGSRLTVL.

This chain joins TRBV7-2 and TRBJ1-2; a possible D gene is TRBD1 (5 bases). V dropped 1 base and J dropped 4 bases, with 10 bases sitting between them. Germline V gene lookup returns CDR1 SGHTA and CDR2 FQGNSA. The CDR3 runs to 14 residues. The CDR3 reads CASSLEETAYGYTF. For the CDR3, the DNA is TGTGCCAGCAGCTTAGAAGAGACAGCCTATGGCTACACCTTC.

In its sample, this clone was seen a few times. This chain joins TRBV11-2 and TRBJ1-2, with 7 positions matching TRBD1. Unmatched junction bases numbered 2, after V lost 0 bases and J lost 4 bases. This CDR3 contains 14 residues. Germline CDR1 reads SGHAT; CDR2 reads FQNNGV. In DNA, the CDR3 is TGTGCCAGCAGCTTAGAGGCAGGGGGCTATGGCTACACCTTC. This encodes CASSLEAGGYGYTF.

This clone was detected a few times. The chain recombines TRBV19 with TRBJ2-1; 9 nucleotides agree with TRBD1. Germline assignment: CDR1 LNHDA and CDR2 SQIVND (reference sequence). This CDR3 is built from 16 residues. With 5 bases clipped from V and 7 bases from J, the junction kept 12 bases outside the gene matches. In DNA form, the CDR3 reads TGTGCCAGTAGTGCCCAGAACAGGGGGCTGAGGAATGAGCAGTTCTTC. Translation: CASSAQNRGLRNEQFF.

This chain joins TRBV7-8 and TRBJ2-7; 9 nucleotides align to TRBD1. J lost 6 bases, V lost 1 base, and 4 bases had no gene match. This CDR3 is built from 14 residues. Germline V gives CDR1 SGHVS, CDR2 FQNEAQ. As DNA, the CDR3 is TGTGCCAGCAGCTTAGGGGACAGGGTCATCGAGCAGTACTTC. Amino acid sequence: CASSLGDRVIEQYF.

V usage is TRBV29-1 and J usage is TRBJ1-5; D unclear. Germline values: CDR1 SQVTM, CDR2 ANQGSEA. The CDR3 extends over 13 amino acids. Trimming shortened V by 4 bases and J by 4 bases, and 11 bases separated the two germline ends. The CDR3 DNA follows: TGCAGCGTTGGTCACAGCAGGAATCAGCCCCAGCATTTT. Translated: CSVGHSRNQPQHF.

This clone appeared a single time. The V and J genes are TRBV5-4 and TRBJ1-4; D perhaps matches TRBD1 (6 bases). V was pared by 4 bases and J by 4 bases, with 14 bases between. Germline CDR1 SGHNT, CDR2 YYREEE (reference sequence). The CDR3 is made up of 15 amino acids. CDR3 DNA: TGTGCCAGCAGCCAACAGCGGGGGCGTAATGAAAAACTGTTTTTT. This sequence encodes CASSQQRGRNEKLFF.

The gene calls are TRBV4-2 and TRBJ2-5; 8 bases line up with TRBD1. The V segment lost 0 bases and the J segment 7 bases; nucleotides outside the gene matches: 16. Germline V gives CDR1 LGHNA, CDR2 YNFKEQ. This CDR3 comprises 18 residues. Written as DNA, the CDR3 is TGTGCCAGCAGCCAAGAGCATTTAGGGACAGGAGGGTTTGTGACCCAGTACTTC. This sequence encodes CASSQEHLGTGGFVTQYF.